This is a list of T cell receptor beta chains from one sample in a study of blood T cell repertoires in COVID-19. The protocol was immunoSEQ multiplex PCR, while the TCRdb copy is restricted to in-frame clones and leaves out a portion. The repertoire has just over 300,000 clones, around 85% of them found once; the top ten carry around 2.2%. Sequenced sample: PBMCs or T cells enriched from blood (not recorded which). The receptors stem from a man between 25 and 39 years old who had recovered from COVID-19. The CDR3 runs from the conserved cysteine through the conserved F or W. Each record gives: J gene, clone size, V gene, D gene, CDR3 protein. D genes are given only for firm matches. Clone size is not always given. Where it is, it says once, few, many or a class for expanded clones.

J: TRBJ1-2
size: .
V: TRBV10-3
D: TRBD1
CDR3: CAISESGQGGNYGYTF

J: TRBJ2-2
size: .
V: TRBV18
D: TRBD1
CDR3: CASSLDRGPTGELFF

J: TRBJ2-7
size: .
V: TRBV5-6
D: .
CDR3: CASSLTEGEQYF

J: TRBJ1-3
size: once
V: TRBV5-6
D: .
CDR3: CASSLTLSGNTIYF

J: TRBJ1-5
size: .
V: TRBV2
D: .
CDR3: CASRGGTNQPQHF

J: TRBJ2-5
size: .
V: TRBV19
D: TRBD2
CDR3: CASSIWTSGQETQYF

J: TRBJ2-3
size: .
V: TRBV14
D: TRBD2
CDR3: CASSQESRGSTDTQYF

J: TRBJ1-6
size: .
V: TRBV3-1/TRBV3-2
D: .
CDR3: CASSPQGASYNSPLHF

J: TRBJ2-2
size: .
V: TRBV4-3
D: .
CDR3: CASSQALHLTGELFF

J: TRBJ2-6
size: .
V: TRBV23-1
D: .
CDR3: CASILSGTCSGANVLTF

J: TRBJ2-5
size: once
V: TRBV19
D: TRBD2
CDR3: CASGGGAWETQYF

J: TRBJ2-2
size: .
V: TRBV9
D: .
CDR3: CASSVLWSSFTGELFF

J: TRBJ2-1
size: .
V: TRBV9
D: TRBD2
CDR3: CASSATSGYNEQFF

J: TRBJ2-3
size: .
V: TRBV6-4
D: .
CDR3: CASSLKPHRVATDTQYF

J: TRBJ1-2
size: .
V: TRBV19
D: .
CDR3: CASSIHSTEKRIYGYTF

J: TRBJ1-6
size: .
V: TRBV7-6
D: .
CDR3: CASSELPGENSPLHF

J: TRBJ2-7
size: .
V: TRBV30
D: .
CDR3: CAWTNPPRGEQYF

J: TRBJ1-1
size: .
V: TRBV19
D: .
CDR3: CASSIGVMNTEAFF

J: TRBJ2-1
size: .
V: TRBV29-1
D: TRBD2
CDR3: CSVEGERGASNEQFF

J: TRBJ1-1
size: .
V: TRBV5-4
D: .
CDR3: CASSHNPTENTEAFF

J: TRBJ2-3
size: .
V: TRBV5-8
D: .
CDR3: CASSSGLARDTQYF

J: TRBJ2-1
size: .
V: TRBV5-1
D: TRBD2
CDR3: CASSLVSGGLAYNEQFF

J: TRBJ1-1
size: .
V: TRBV5-8
D: .
CDR3: CASSRGLNTEAFF

J: TRBJ1-6
size: .
V: TRBV2
D: TRBD1
CDR3: CASSLRDRNSPLHF

J: TRBJ1-1
size: .
V: TRBV12-3/TRBV12-4
D: .
CDR3: CASSLSEVQAFF

J: TRBJ2-2
size: .
V: TRBV5-1
D: TRBD2
CDR3: CASSLSLAGASTGELFF

J: TRBJ1-1
size: .
V: TRBV4-1
D: TRBD1
CDR3: CASSHGQGLNTEAFF

J: TRBJ2-7
size: .
V: TRBV4-2
D: .
CDR3: CASSQDVGYQAIYEQYF

J: TRBJ1-3
size: .
V: TRBV5-1
D: .
CDR3: CASSPGLISGNTIYF

J: TRBJ1-3
size: .
V: TRBV10-3
D: .
CDR3: CAISESGVPGNTIYF

J: TRBJ1-2
size: once
V: TRBV5-1
D: .
CDR3: CASSFGASNYGYTF

J: TRBJ2-1
size: .
V: TRBV7-2
D: TRBD2
CDR3: CASSVLAGALYNEQFF

J: TRBJ1-3
size: .
V: TRBV19
D: TRBD1
CDR3: CASSSFTGQAGNTIYF

J: TRBJ1-6
size: few
V: TRBV7-9
D: .
CDR3: CASRIPGNNSPLHF

J: TRBJ2-5
size: .
V: TRBV29-1
D: .
CDR3: CSVPRMGSETQYF

J: TRBJ2-1
size: .
V: TRBV7-2
D: .
CDR3: CASSRRSGWDEQFF

J: TRBJ2-1
size: few
V: TRBV5-1
D: TRBD2
CDR3: CASRKAGGSYNEQFF

J: TRBJ2-3
size: once
V: TRBV4-1
D: TRBD2
CDR3: CASSQAAASGRTDTQYF

J: TRBJ1-1
size: few
V: TRBV7-2
D: TRBD1
CDR3: CASSYGQGSTEAFF

J: TRBJ1-2
size: .
V: TRBV10-3
D: TRBD1
CDR3: CAISTGGYGYTF

J: TRBJ1-2
size: .
V: TRBV2
D: TRBD1
CDR3: CASSATGGSYGYTF

J: TRBJ2-5
size: .
V: TRBV7-2
D: TRBD2
CDR3: CASSQIAGTQETQYF

J: TRBJ1-5
size: .
V: TRBV7-9
D: .
CDR3: CASSLFRGGNQPQHF

J: TRBJ1-2
size: .
V: TRBV10-3
D: .
CDR3: CAISGSFNYGYTF

J: TRBJ2-3
size: .
V: TRBV7-2
D: .
CDR3: CASSQMGLLDTQYF

J: TRBJ1-2
size: once
V: TRBV25-1
D: .
CDR3: CASRLDSSEGYTF

J: TRBJ2-1
size: .
V: TRBV9
D: .
CDR3: CASSVSTGRNEQFF

J: TRBJ1-1
size: few
V: TRBV18
D: TRBD1
CDR3: CASSPRTGDTEAFF

J: TRBJ2-1
size: .
V: TRBV3-1/TRBV3-2
D: TRBD1
CDR3: CASSGLPGQGGEQFF

J: TRBJ2-7
size: once
V: TRBV6-2/TRBV6-3
D: .
CDR3: CASSYVEAPYEQYF

J: TRBJ2-3
size: .
V: TRBV7-2
D: TRBD1
CDR3: CASSSPSGTGGLHTQYF

J: TRBJ1-6
size: .
V: TRBV4-3
D: .
CDR3: CASSQSGTGDSPLHF

J: TRBJ1-4
size: .
V: TRBV7-9
D: .
CDR3: CASSFSGNEKLFF